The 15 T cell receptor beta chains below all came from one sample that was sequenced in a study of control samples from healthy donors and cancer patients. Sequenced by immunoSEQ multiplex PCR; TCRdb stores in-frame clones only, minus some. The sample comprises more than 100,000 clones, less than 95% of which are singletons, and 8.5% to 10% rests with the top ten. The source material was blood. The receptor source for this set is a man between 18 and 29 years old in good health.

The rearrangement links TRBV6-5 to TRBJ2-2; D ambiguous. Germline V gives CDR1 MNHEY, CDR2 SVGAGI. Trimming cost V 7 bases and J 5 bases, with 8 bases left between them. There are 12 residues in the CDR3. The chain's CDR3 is CASMKQTGELFF. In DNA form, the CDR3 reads TGTGCCAGCATGAAGCAGACCGGGGAGCTGTTTTTT.

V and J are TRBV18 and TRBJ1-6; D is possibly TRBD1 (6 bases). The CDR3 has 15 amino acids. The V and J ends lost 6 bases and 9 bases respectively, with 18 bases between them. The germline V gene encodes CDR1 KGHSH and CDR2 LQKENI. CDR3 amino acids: CASSLWGAVGSPLHF. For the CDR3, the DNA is TGTGCCAGCTCTCTGTGGGGGGCGGTCGGTTCACCCCTCCACTTT.

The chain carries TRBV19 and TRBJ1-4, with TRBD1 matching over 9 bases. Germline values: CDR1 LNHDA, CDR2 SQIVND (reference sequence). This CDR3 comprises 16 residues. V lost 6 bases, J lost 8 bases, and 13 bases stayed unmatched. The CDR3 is CASRRDRDSSGEKLFF. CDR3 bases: TGTGCCAGTAGGAGGGACAGGGATTCTTCGGGGGAAAAACTGTTTTTT.

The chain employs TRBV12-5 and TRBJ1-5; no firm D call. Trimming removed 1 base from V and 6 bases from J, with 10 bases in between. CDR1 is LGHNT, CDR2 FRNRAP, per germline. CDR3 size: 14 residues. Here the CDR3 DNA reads TGTGCTAGTGGTTTGGGAGGCCGGAGTCAGCCCCAGCATTTT. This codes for CASGLGGRSQPQHF.

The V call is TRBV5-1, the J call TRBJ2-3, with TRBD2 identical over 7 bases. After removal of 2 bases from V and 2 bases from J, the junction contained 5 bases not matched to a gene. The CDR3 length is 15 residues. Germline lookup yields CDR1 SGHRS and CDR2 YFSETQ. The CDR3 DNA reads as TGCGCCAGCAGCTTTCTAGCGGAACCCACAGATACGCAGTATTTT. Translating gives CASSFLAEPTDTQYF.

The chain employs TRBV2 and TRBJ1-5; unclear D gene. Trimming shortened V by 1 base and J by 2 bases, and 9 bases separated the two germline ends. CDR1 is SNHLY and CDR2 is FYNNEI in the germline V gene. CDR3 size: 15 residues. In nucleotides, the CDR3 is TGTGCCAGCAGTGAAGAGGGAAGAGGCAATCAGCCCCAGCATTTT. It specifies CASSEEGRGNQPQHF.

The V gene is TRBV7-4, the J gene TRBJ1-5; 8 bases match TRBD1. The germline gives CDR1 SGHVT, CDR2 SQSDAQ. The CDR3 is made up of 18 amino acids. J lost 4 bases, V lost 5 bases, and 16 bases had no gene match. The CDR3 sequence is CASSAVDRVWWRNQPQHF. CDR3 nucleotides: TGTGCCAGCAGCGCAGTGGACAGGGTATGGTGGCGTAATCAGCCCCAGCATTTT.

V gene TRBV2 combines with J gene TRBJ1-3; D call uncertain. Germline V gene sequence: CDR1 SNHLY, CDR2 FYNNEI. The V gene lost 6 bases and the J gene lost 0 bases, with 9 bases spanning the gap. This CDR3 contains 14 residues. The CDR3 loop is CASRDWYSGNTIYF. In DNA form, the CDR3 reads TGTGCCAGCAGGGACTGGTACTCTGGAAACACCATATATTTT.

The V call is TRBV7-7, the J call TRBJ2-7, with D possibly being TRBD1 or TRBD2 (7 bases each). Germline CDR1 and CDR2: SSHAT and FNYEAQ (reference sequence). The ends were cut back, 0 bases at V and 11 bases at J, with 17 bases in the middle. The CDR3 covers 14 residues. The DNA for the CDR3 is TGTGCCAGCAGCTTAGCGGGGGGGACAGAAGAGAAGTACTTC. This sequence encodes CASSLAGGTEEKYF.

For the CDR3, the DNA is TGTGCCAGCAGCTTACTCGGAGGGGCCAACGTCCTGACTTTC. Residues: CASSLLGGANVLTF. The gene calls are TRBV13 and TRBJ2-6, with unresolved D. The V gene's germline CDR1 is PRHDT and CDR2 FYEKMQ (reference sequence). V was trimmed by 2 bases and J by 4 bases, leaving 6 bases between them. This CDR3 contains 14 residues.

The CDR3 spells CASSQDPGTFEHEQYF. The CDR3 region has the DNA TGTGCCAGCAGCCAAGACCCCGGGACCTTCGAACACGAGCAGTACTTC. The chain uses TRBV4-2 and TRBJ2-7; the D call may be TRBD1 or TRBD2 (5 bases each). This CDR3 has 16 residues. Between the trimmed V and J ends, which lost 0 bases and 5 bases, there was a span of 17 bases. Germline V gene data show CDR1 as LGHNA and CDR2 as YNFKEQ.

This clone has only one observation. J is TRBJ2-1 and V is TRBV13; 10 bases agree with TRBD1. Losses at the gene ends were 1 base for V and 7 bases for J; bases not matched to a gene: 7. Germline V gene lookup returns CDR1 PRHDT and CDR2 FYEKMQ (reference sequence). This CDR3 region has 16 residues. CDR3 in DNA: TGTGCCAGCAGCTTAGTTGGGACAGGGGCGGGTAATGAGCAGTTCTTC. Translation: CASSLVGTGAGNEQFF.

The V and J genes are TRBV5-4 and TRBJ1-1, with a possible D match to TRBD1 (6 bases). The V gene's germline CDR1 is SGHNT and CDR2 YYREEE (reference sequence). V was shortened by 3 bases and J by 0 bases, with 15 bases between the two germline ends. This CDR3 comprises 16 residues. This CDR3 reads CASSWGQGSMNTEAFF. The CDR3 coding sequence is TGTGCCAGCAGCTGGGGCCAGGGGTCTATGAACACTGAAGCTTTCTTT. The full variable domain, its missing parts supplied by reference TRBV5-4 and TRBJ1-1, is ETGVTQSPTHLIKTRGQQVTLRCSSQSGHNTVSWYQQALGQGPQFIFQYYREEENGRGNFPPRFSGLQFPNYSSELNVNALELDDSALYLCASSWGQGSMNTEAFFGQGTRLTVV.

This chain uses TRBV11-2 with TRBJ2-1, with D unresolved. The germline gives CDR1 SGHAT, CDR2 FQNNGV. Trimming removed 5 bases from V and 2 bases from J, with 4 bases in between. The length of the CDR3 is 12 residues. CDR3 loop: CASSQTYNEQFF. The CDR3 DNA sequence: TGTGCCAGCAGCCAAACCTACAATGAGCAGTTCTTC.

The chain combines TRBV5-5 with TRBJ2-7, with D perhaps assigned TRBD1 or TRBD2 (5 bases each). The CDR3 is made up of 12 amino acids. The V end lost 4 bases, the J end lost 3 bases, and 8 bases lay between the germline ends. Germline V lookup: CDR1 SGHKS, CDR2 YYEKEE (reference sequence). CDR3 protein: CASSRDGYEQYF. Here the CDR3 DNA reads TGTGCCAGCAGCCGGGACGGCTACGAGCAGTACTTC.